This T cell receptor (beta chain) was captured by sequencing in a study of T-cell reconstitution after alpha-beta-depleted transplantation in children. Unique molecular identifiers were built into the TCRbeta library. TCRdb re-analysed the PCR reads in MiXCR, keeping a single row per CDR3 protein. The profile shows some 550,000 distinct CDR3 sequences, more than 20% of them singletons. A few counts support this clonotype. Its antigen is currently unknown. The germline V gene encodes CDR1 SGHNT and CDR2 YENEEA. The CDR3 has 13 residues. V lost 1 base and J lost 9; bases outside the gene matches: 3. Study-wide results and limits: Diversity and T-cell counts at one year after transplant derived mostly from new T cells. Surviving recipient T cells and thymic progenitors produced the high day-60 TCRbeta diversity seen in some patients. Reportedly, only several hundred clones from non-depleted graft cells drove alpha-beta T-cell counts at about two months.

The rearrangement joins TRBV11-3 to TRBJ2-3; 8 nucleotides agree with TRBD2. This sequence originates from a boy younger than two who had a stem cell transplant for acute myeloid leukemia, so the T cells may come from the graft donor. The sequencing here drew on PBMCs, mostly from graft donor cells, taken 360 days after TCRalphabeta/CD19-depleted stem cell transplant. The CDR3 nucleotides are TGTGCCAGCAGCTTAGCGGCTAGCGGGACGCAGTATTTT. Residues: CASSLAASGTQYF.